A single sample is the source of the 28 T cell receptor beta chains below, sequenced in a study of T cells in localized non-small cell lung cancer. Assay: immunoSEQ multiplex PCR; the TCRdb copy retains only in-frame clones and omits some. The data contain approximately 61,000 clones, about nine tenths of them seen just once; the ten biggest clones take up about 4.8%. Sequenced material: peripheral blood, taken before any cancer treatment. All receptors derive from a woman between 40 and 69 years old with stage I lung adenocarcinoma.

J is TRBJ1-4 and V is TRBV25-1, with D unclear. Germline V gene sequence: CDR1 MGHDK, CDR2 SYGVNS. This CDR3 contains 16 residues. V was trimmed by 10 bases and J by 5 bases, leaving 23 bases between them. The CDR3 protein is CATRLRRVRLNEKLFF. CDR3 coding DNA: TGTGCCACCCGACTCAGGCGTGTAAGGCTGAATGAAAAACTGTTTTTT.

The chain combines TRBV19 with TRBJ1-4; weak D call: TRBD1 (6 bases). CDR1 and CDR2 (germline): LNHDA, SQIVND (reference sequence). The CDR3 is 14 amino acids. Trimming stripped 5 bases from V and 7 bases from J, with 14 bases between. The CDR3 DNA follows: TGTGCCAGTAGTCAACAGGGAAGAGCTGAAAAACTGTTTTTT. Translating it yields CASSQQGRAEKLFF.

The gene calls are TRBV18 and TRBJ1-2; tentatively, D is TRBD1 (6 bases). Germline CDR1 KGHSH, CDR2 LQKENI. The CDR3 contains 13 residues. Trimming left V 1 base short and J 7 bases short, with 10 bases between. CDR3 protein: CASSPRLQGGYTF. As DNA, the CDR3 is TGTGCCAGCTCACCACGGTTACAGGGTGGCTACACCTTC.

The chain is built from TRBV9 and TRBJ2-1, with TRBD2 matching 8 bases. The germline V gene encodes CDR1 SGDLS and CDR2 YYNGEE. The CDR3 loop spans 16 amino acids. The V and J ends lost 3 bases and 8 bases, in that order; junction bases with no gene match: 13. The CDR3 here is CASSGLAGSPRDEQFF. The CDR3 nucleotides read TGTGCCAGCAGCGGATTAGCGGGGTCCCCTAGGGATGAGCAGTTCTTC.

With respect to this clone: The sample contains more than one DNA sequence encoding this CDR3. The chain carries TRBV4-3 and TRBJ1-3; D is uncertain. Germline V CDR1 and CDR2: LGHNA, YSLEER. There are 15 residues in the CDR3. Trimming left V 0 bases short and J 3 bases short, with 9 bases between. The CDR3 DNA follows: TGCGCCAGCAGCCAAGACTTCGGACTTGGAAACACCATATATTTT. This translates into CASSQDFGLGNTIYF.

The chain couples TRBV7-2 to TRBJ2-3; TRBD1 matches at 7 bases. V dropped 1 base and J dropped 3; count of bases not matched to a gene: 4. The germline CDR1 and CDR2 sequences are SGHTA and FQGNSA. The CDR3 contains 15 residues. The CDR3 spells CASSLDSGGTDTQYF. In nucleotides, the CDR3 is TGTGCCAGCAGCTTAGATTCAGGGGGAACAGATACGCAGTATTTT.

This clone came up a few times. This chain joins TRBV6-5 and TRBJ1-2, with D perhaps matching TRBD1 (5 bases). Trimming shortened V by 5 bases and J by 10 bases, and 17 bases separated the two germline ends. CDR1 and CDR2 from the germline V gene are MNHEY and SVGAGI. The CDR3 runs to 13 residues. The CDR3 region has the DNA TGTGCCAGCAGTGAAGTTGACAGACAATACTACACCTTC. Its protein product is CASSEVDRQYYTF.

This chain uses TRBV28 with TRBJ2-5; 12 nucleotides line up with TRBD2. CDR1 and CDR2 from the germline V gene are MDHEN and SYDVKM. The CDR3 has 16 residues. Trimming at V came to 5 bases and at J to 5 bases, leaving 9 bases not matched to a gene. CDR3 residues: CASSQPSGGAVETQYF. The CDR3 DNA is TGTGCCAGCAGTCAGCCTAGCGGGGGGGCCGTCGAGACCCAGTACTTC.

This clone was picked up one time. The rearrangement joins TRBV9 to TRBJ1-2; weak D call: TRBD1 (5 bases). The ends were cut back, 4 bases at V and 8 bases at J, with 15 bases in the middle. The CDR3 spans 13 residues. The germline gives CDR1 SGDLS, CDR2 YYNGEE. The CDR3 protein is CASSPRWGGGYTF. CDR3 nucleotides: TGTGCCAGCAGCCCCCGGTGGGGGGGAGGCTACACCTTC.

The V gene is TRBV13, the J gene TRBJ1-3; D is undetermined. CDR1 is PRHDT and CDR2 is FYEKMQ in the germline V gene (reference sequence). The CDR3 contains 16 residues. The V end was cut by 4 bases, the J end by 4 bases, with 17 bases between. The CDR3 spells CASSSRKSWGGNTIYF. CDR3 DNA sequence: TGTGCCAGCAGCTCCCGAAAGAGTTGGGGAGGAAACACCATATATTTT.

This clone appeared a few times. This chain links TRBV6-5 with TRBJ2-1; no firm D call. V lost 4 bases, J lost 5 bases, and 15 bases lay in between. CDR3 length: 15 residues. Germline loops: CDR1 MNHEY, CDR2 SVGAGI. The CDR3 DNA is TGTGCCAGCAGTTTTCGGCCGATCGGAAACAATGAGCAGTTCTTC. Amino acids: CASSFRPIGNNEQFF.

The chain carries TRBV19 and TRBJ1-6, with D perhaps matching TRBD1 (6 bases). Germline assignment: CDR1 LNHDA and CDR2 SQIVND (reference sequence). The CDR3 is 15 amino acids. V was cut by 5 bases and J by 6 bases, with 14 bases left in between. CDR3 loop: CASSPDGRGNSPLHF. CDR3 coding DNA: TGTGCCAGTAGTCCCGATGGCAGGGGTAATTCACCCCTCCACTTT.

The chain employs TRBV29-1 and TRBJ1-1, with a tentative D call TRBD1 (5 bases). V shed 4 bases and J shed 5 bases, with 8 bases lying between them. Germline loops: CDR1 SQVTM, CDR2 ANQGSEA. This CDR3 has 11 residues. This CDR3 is CSVGGSTEAFF. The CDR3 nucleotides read TGCAGCGTTGGGGGCAGTACTGAAGCTTTCTTT.

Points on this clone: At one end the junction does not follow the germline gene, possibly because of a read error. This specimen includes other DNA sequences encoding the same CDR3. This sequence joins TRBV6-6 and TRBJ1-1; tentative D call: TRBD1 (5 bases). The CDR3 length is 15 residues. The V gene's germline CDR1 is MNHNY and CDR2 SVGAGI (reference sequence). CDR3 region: CASSYNRKGNTEAFF. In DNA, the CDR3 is TGTGCCAGCAGTTACAACAGGAAGGGGAACACTGAAGCTTTTTTT.

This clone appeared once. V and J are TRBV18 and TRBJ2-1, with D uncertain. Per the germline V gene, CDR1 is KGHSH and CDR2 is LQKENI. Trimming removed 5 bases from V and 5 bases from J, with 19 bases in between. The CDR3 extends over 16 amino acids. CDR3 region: CASSSETPKIDNEQFF. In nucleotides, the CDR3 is TGTGCCAGCTCATCCGAGACCCCTAAGATAGACAATGAGCAGTTCTTC. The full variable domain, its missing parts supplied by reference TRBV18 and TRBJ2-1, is NAGVMQNPRHLVRRRGQEARLRCSPMKGHSHVYWYRQLPEEGLKFMVYLQKENIIDESGMPKERFSAEFPKEGPSILRIQQVVRGDSAAYFCASSSETPKIDNEQFFGPGTRLTVL.

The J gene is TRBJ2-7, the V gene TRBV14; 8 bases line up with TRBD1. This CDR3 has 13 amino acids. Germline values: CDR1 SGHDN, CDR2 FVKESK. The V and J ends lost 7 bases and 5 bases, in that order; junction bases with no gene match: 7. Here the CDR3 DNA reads TGTGCCAGCAATCCCCGGACAGGGAACGAGCAGTACTTC. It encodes CASNPRTGNEQYF. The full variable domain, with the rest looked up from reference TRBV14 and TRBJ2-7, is EAGVTQFPSHSVIEKGQTVTLRCDPISGHDNLYWYRRVMGKEIKFLLHFVKESKQDESGMPNNRFLAERTGGTYSTLKVQPAELEDSGVYFCASNPRTGNEQYFGPGTRLTVT.

This CDR3 reads CASSLSHTQGRETQYF. CDR3 nucleotides: TGTGCCAGCAGCTTATCCCACACTCAGGGACGGGAGACCCAGTACTTC. The genes are TRBV7-2 and TRBJ2-5; either TRBD1 or TRBD2 may fit D (5 bases each). V dropped 2 bases and J dropped 5 bases, with 18 bases sitting between them. Germline CDR1 and CDR2: SGHTA and FQGNSA. The CDR3 extends over 16 amino acids.

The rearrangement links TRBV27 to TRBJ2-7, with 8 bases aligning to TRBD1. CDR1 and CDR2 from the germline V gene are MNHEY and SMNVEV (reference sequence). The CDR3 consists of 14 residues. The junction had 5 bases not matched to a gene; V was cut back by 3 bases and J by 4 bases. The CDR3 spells CASSFGTGAYEQYF. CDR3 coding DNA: TGTGCCAGCAGTTTTGGGACAGGTGCATACGAGCAGTACTTC.

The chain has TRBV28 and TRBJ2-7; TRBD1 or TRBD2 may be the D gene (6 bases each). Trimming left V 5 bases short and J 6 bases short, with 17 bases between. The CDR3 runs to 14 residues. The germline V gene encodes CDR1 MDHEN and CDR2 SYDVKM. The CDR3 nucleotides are TGTGCCAGCAGTGTGGCCGGGGGCCAAATCGAGCAGTACTTC. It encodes CASSVAGGQIEQYF.

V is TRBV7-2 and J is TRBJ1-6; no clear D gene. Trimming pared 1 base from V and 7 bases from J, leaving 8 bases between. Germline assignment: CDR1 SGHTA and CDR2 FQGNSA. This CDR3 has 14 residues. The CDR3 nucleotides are TGTGCCAGCAGCTTAGGAGCGGAAAATTCACCCCTCCACTTT. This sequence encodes CASSLGAENSPLHF.

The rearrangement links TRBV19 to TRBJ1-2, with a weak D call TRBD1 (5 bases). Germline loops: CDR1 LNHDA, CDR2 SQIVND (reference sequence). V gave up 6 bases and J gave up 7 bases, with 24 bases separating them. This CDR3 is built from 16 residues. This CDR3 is CASSPRAGGSLSGYTF. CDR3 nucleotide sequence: TGTGCCAGTAGCCCCCGGGCCGGGGGGAGTTTAAGTGGCTACACCTTC.

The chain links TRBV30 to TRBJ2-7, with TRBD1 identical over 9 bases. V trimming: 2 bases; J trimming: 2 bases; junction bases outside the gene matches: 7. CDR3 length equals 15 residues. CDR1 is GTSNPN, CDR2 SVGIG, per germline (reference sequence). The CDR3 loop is CAWSRQGGSPYEQYF. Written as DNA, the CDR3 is TGTGCCTGGAGTCGACAGGGGGGAAGCCCCTACGAGCAGTACTTC.

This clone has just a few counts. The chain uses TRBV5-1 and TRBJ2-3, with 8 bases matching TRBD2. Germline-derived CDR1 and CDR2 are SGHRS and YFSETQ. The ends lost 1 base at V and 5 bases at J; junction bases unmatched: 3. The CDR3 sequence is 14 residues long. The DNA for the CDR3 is TGCGCCAGCAGCTTGAGCGGGGGACAAGATACGCAGTATTTT. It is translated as CASSLSGGQDTQYF.

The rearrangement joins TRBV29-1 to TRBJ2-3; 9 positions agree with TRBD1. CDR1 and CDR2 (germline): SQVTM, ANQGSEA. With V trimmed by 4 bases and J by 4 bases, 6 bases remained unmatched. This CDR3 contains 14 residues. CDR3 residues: CSVGDREIPDTQYF. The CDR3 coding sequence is TGCAGCGTTGGGGACAGGGAAATCCCAGATACGCAGTATTTT.

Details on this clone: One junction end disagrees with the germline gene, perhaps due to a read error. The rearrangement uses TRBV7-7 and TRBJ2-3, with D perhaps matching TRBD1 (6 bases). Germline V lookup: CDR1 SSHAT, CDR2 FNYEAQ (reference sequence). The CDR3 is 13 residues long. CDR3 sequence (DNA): TGTGCTAGCAGCTCAGGGGTGTCAGATACGCAGTATTTT. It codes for CASSSGVSDTQYF. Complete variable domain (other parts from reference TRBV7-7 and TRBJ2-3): GAGVSQSPRYKVTKRGQDVTLRCDPISSHATLYWYQQALGQGPEFLTYFNYEAQPDKSGLPSDRFSAERPEGSISTLTIQRTEQRDSAMYRCASSSGVSDTQYFGPGTRLTVL.

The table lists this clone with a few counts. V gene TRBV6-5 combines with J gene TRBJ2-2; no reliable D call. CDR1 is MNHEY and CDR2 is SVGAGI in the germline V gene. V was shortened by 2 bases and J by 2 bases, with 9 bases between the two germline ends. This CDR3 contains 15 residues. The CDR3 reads CASSYEGSNTGELFF. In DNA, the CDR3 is TGTGCCAGCAGTTACGAAGGGTCCAACACCGGGGAGCTGTTTTTT.

This chain's CDR3 is CASSYPNTGTGNTIYF. CDR3 coding DNA: TGTGCCAGCAGTTACCCGAACACGGGAACTGGAAACACCATATATTTT. The gene calls are TRBV6-6 and TRBJ1-3; no reliable D call. The CDR3 length is 16 residues. V was pared by 2 bases and J by 2 bases, with 13 bases between. CDR1 is MNHNY, CDR2 SVGAGI, per germline (reference sequence).

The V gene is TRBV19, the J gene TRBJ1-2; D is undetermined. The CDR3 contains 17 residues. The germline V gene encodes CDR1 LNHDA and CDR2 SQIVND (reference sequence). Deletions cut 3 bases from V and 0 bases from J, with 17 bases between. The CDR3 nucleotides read TGTGCCAGTAGTATCGATGCAGTCTCCAGTTCTAACTATGGCTACACCTTC. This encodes CASSIDAVSSSNYGYTF.